This TCR beta chain was documented in a study of identical twins listed by TCRdb under 2016. For context, the study as a whole: The study deep-sequenced TCR alpha and beta repertoires from monozygotic twins, unrelated adults of various ages and cord blood to test whether fetal clonotypes persist. Replicate twin experiments were performed at different times using different library preparation protocols to rule out contamination.

Every donor in the study was a healthy Caucasian. The twin cohort comprised three pairs of female monozygotic twins, all aged about 18 to 30 years. Peripheral blood mononuclear cells were the source from which RNA for the TCR libraries was isolated. Libraries were made using 5' RACE. Sequenced on an Illumina HiSeq 2000. A universal primer binding site was added through template switching, and the final cDNA carried a unique molecular identifier so that TCR cDNA molecules could be counted accurately. First-strand cDNA for TCR alpha and beta chains was synthesized from specific primers in the conserved constant-segment region. Each cDNA library was double barcoded, with a SMART-Mk sample barcode plus Illumina barcodes, to control for contamination. TruSeq adapter sequences along with Illumina sample barcodes were introduced in two successive PCR steps. The Illumina HiSeq platform was used with custom primers to sequence TCR alpha and beta cDNA libraries. In the authors' own workflow: MiGEC was used to process raw reads and extract unique molecular identifiers, and MiXCR was used to find CDR3 positions. Recombination models were inferred per individual with the repgenHMM and IGoR tools using an EM algorithm. The analysis of shared clonotypes was done with the tcR package in R, with sharing normalized by the product of cloneset sizes. To study raw recombination free of thymic and clonal selection effects, out-of-frame nonproductive sequences were analyzed. Through fastp at Q25 and MiXCR, TCRdb rebuilt clones from the public reads, retaining in-frame beta chains. Merged by CDR3 protein, the rows form single entries marked with the most common genes and DNA. These V and J calls derive from TCRdb rather than the authors' analysis. This sample is represented by about 690,000 distinct CDR3 sequences; 21% of them were singletons. Jointly, the top ten make up over 4% of the sample.

The CDR3 sequence holds 15 residues, the cysteine and phenylalanine included. Here the CDR3 DNA is all that survives: 45 bases in frame from base 1. V and J lose 1 base and 4 bases, and a span of 11 bases separates them. CDR1 and CDR2, per the germline V gene, are SGHRS and YFSETQ. Points the paper makes about the study in general: Invariant T cells such as MAIT and iNKT could partly confound zero-insertion analyses, though diverse VJ usage argued against this for most clonotypes. Conclusions relied on cross-sectional statistical analysis, since the same donors could not be followed over many years. Compared with coincidental sharing between unrelated individuals, out-of-frame TCR alpha sequences shared between twins had an excess of sequences with low generation probability. A weaker excess of twin sharing was found in beta out-of-frame sequences because the signal-to-noise ratio was lowered by fewer shared sequences. Out-of-frame TCR alpha sharing in monozygotic twins was systematically underestimated by recombination models, whereas sharing between unrelated individuals was in agreement with the recombination models. Abundant cord blood beta clonotypes had fewer insertions, young adult naive repertoires showed a similar but weaker trend, and memory repertoires showed no such trend.

Comment on this clonotype: The antigen it binds to is not known. It has no much larger one-base neighbor in the sample; base qualities were not kept.

These same data were also listed under a study on T cells expressing NK-cell markers. Per that second paper: TCR beta-chain repertoires were profiled in sorted CD3+CD56+NKG2C+, CD3+CD56+NKG2C- and CD3+CD56-NKG2C+ T-cell subsets from fewer than 10 donors. Among the eight sequenced donors, only one was HCMV-seronegative, while the other seven were HCMV-seropositive. To restrict sorting to alphabetaTCR-expressing T cells, an anti-gammadeltaTCR antibody was added in several experiments. In several donors, the dominant CD3+CD56+NKG2C+ clonotypes were among the top 10 CD8+ clonotypes and accounted for about 1.0-7.0% of CD8+ T cells. Those dominant clonotypes were again the most abundant among CD3+CD56-NKG2C+ cells in several donors, at about 25-65%. Whether the expanded NKG2C-expressing T cell clones were specific for HCMV antigens was left unclear. The eight sequenced donors were randomly selected healthy volunteers, three men and five women. To determine HCMV serostatus, a commercial ELISA kit was used to detect HCMV-specific IgG in serum. For about 6 donors, unsorted PBMC were also used to sequence bulk peripheral blood T-cell repertoires. MIGEC handled demultiplexing of the reads and grouping by UMI, while MiTCR was used to assemble and quantify clonotypes. Only TCR cDNA sequences supported by at least two reads were kept to exclude erroneous sequences. The tcR package was used for downstream repertoire analysis, with clonotypes matched between fractions based on CDR3 nucleotide sequence plus V segment. Antigen specificity was annotated against VDJdb with VDJmatch, allowing one amino acid substitution in CDR3.

The chain is made from TRBV5-1 and TRBJ2-2; the D segment cannot be called with confidence. The sequence came from a woman between 18 and 29 years old in good health. Sample: PBMCs. The sequence in DNA is TGCGCCAGCAGCTTGAATCCAGTTGGCACCGGGGAGCTGTTTTTT. Its translation is CASSLNPVGTGELFF.